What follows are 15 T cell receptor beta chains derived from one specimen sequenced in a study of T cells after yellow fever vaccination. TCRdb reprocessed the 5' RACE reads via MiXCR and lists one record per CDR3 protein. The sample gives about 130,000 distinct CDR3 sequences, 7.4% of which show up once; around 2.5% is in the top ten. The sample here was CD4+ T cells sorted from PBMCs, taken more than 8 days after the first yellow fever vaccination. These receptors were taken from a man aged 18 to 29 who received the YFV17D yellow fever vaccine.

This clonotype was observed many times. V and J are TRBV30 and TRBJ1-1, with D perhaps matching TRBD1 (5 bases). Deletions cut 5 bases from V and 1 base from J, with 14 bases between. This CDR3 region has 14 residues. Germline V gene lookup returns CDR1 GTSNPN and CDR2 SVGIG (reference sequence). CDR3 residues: CAWGRGTANTEAFF. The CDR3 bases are TGTGCCTGGGGACGAGGGACTGCGAACACTGAAGCTTTCTTT.

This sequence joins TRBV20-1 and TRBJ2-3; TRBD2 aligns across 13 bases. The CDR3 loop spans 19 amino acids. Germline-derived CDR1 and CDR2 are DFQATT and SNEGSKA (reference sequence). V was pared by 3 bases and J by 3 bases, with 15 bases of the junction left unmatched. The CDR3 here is CSASVRRTSGGPPTDTQYF. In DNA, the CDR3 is TGCAGTGCTAGCGTTCGTAGGACTAGCGGGGGCCCACCGACAGATACGCAGTATTTT.

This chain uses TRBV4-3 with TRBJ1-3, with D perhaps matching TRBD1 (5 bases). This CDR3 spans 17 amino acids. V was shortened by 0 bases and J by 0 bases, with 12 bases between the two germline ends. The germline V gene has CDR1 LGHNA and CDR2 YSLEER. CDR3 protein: CASSQDLTGNSGNTIYF. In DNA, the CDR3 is TGCGCCAGCAGCCAAGATCTAACAGGCAACTCTGGAAACACCATATATTTT.

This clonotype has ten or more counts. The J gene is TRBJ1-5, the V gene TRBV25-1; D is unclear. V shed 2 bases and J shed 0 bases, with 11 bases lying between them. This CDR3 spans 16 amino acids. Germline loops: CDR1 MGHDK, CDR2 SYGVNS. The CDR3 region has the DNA TGTGCCAGCAGTGAAACAGCCAGTCTTAGCAATCAGCCCCAGCATTTT. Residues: CASSETASLSNQPQHF.

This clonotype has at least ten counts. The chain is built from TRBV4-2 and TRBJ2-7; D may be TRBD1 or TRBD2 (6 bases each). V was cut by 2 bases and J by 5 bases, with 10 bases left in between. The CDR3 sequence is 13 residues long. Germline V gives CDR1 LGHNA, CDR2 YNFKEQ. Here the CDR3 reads CASSQPGAHEQYF. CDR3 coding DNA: TGTGCCAGCAGCCAACCGGGGGCCCACGAGCAGTACTTC.

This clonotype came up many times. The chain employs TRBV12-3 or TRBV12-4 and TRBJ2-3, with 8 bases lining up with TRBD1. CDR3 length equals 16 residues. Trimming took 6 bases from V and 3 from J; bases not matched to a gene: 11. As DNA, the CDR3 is TGTGCCAGCAGCCCCAGGACAGGGAAAGCGACAGATACGCAGTATTTT. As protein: CASSPRTGKATDTQYF.

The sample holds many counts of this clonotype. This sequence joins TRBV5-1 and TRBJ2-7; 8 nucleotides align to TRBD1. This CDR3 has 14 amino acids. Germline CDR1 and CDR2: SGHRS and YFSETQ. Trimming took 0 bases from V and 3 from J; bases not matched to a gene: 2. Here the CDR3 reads CASSLVGQGYEQYV. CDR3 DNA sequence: TGCGCCAGCAGCTTGGTAGGACAGGGCTACGAGCAGTACGTC.

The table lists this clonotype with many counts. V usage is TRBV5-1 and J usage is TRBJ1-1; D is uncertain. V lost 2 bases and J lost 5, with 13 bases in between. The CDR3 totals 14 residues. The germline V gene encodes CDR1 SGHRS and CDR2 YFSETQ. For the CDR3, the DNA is TGCGCCAGCAGCTTAATAGGGAGGAGTACTGAAGCTTTCTTT. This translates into CASSLIGRSTEAFF.

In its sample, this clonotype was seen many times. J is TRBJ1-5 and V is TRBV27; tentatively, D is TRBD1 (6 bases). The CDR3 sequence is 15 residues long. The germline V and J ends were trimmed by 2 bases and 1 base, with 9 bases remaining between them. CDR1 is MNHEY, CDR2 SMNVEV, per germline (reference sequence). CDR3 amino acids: CASSLAGGSNQPQHF. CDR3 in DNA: TGTGCCAGCAGTTTAGCGGGGGGCAGCAATCAGCCCCAGCATTTT.

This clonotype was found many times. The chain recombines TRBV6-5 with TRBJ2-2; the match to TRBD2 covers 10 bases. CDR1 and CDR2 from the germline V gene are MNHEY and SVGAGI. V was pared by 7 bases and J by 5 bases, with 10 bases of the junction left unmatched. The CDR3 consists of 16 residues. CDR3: CASTFSQTSGTGELFF. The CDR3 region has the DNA TGTGCCAGCACGTTTTCCCAGACTAGCGGGACCGGGGAGCTGTTTTTT.

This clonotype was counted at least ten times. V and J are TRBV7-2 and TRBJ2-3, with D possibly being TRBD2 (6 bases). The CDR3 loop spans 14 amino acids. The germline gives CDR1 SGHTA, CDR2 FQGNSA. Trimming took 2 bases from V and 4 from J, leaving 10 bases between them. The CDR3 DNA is TGTGCCAGCAGCTTAAGCGGGTTCGCAGATACGCAGTATTTT. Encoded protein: CASSLSGFADTQYF.

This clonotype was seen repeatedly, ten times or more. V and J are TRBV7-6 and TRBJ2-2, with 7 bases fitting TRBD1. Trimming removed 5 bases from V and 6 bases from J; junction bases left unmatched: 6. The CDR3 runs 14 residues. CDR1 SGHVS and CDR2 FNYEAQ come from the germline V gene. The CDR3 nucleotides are TGTGCCAGCAGCCATAGGGGGCAACCCGGGGAGCTGTTTTTT. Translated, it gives CASSHRGQPGELFF.

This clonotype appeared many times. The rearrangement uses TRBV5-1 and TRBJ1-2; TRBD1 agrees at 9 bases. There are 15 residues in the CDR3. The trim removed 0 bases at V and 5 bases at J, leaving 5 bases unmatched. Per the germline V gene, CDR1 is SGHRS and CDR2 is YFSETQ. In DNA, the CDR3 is TGCGCCAGCAGCTTGGGTGGAGGGACAGGGTATGGCTACACCTTC. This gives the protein CASSLGGGTGYGYTF.

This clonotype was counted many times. The chain's CDR3 is CASSQARGDTQYF. CDR3 nucleotide sequence: TGCGCCAGCAGCCAAGCCAGGGGAGATACGCAGTATTTT. The chain employs TRBV4-3 and TRBJ2-3, with a weak D call TRBD1 (6 bases). Trimming left V 1 base short and J 5 bases short, with 7 bases between. This CDR3 has 13 amino acids. CDR1 is LGHNA, CDR2 YSLEER, per germline.

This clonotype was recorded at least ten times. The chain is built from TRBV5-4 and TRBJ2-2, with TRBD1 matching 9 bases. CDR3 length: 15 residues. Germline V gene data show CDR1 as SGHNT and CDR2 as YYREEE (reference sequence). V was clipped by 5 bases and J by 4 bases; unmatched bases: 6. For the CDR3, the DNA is TGTGCCAGCAGTTCGGACAGGGGTGGCACCGGGGAGCTGTTTTTT. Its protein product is CASSSDRGGTGELFF.